The sequence of this TCR beta chain was determined in a study of post-analysis software for immune sequencing data. Study summary: Courses of disease covered relapsing-remitting, secondary progressive and progressive-relapsing multiple sclerosis.

V lost 4 bases, J lost 0 bases, and 4 bases stayed unmatched. The V gene's germline CDR1 is SGDLS and CDR2 YYNGEE. The CDR3 is made up of 15 amino acids. Study results and limitations: When compared against controls, multiple sclerosis patients showed significantly lower normalized Chao1 diversity. With TRBV5-6, TRBV5-1 and TRBV20-1 included, about five TRBV segments were more frequent in patients than in controls.

Notes on this clonotype: Its antigen is not known.

Unique molecular identifiers were present in the TCR beta cDNA libraries. TCRdb processed the PCR reads anew with MiXCR; each CDR3 protein has one entry. The sample contains hundreds of thousands of distinct CDR3 sequences, approximately 59% of which appear only once. The chain employs TRBV9 and TRBJ2-1; 7 positions match TRBD2. The clonotype originates from a girl aged 2-10 years with multiple sclerosis. The source material was blood. The CDR3 reads CASSPRLASYNEQFF. CDR3 nucleotide sequence: TGTGCCAGCAGCCCGCGACTAGCCTCCTACAATGAGCAGTTCTTC. The entire variable domain, with the rest obtained from reference TRBV9 and TRBJ2-1, is as follows: DSGVTQTPKHLITATGQRVTLRCSPRSGDLSVYWYQQSLDQGLQFLIQYYNGEERAKGNILERFSAQQFPDLHSELNLSSLELGDSALYFCASSPRLASYNEQFFGPGTRLTVL.